The clone carrying this T cell receptor (beta chain) was detected many times. Its antigen is not known. CDR3 length: 15 residues. With 3 bases removed from V and 2 bases from J, the gap between germline ends came to 13 bases. Sequencing libraries for TCR beta were prepared with iRepertoire HTBI primers and Arm-PCR of CDR3 regions. Original handling: Analysis of the samples identified more than 60 TRBV and 14 TRBJ segments. From the multiplex PCR reads, TCRdb called clonotypes with MiXCR, one entry per CDR3 protein. These V and J calls rely on TCRdb rather than the paper's analysis. Of around 250,000 distinct CDR3 sequences listed, roughly 18% are singletons. The time point denotes: newly diagnosed GD, antithyroid drugs for less than 3 months. PBMC-derived RNA was used for the TCR library. This entry is derived from a study of regulatory T cells in long-lasting Graves disease. Broader study findings: Favored gene segments in persistent disease were TRBV28, TRBJ1-2 and TRBJ2-5.

The clonotype originates from a female donor with Graves disease. The specimen was peripheral blood mononuclear cells (PBMCs), collected at new diagnosis, from a patient treated with antithyroid drugs. This chain uses TRBV12-3 or TRBV12-4 with TRBJ1-2; D remains ambiguous. CDR3 DNA sequence: TGTGCCAGCAGTTTTATGGTCCCTGTGAACTATGGCTACACCTTC. Protein product: CASSFMVPVNYGYTF.